These T cell receptor beta chains were read from a single sample in a study of technical replicates of blood from several donors. Assay: immunoSEQ multiplex PCR; the TCRdb copy retains only in-frame clones and omits some. The table includes tens of thousands of clones, roughly 94% detected once. Sample: T cells isolated from PBMCs. These receptors were collected from a human donor in good health. The CDR3 runs from the conserved cysteine through the conserved F or W.

>TRBJ1-1|TRBV27
CASRPDRGLGNTEAFF
>TRBJ1-1|TRBV27
CASSLDRANTEAFF
>TRBJ2-7|TRBV30
CAWGTGVGTYEQYF
>TRBJ1-3|TRBV9
CASSVGSGTAGNTIYF
>TRBJ1-6|TRBV2
CASRDYRDRGSPLHF
>TRBJ2-5|TRBV6-1
CASSAHSGGWVVSQETQYF
>TRBJ2-7|TRBV7-3
CASSSRAGGPYEQYF
>TRBJ1-1|TRBV5-4
CASSLGGTAWNTEAFF
>TRBJ1-2|TRBV4-1
CASSVDRGYGYTF
>TRBJ2-7|TRBV7-9
CASSLTSTGTYEQYF
>TRBJ2-5|TRBV7-6
CASSLAGAGEQETQYF
>TRBJ1-1|TRBV6-6
CASRTDRNTEAFF
>TRBJ2-7|TRBV4-1
CASSQGTGGSYEQYF
>TRBJ1-5|TRBV28
CASSNRGWQPQHF
>TRBJ2-1|TRBV10-1
CASSLGGSHNEQFF
>TRBJ2-3|TRBV5-5
CASSFDRGTDTQYF
>TRBJ2-1|TRBV7-9
CASSPRDRVNEQFF
>TRBJ1-5|TRBV6-1
CASSEAAWGQMRQPQHF
>TRBJ2-7|TRBV5-6
CASRPGQGSYEQYF
>TRBJ2-1|TRBV29-1
CSVGLAGRVEQFF
>TRBJ1-6|TRBV30
CAWRAVNSPLHF
>TRBJ1-1|TRBV30
CAWEPGHLNTEAFF
>TRBJ2-1|TRBV4-2
CASSQEQGYNEQFF
>TRBJ1-5|TRBV4-2
CASSPTQPGQPQHF
>TRBJ1-2|TRBV7-3
CASSSGQGHGYTF
>TRBJ1-5|TRBV19
CASSIDSGRVNQPQHF
>TRBJ2-1|TRBV6-4
CASSDSPAGDRYNEQFF
>TRBJ1-3|TRBV28
CASSLSQSNTIYF
>TRBJ1-4|TRBV5-6
CASSLTRAGNEKLFF
>TRBJ2-7|TRBV4-2
CASSQERSGPYEQYF
>TRBJ1-1|TRBV4-1
CASSQIRDKNTEAFF
>TRBJ2-7|TRBV5-5
CASSLAGESSYEQYF
>TRBJ2-7|TRBV9
CASSVAQAFVGEQYF
>TRBJ1-4|TRBV2
CASSAYGQGYEKLFF
>TRBJ2-2|TRBV5-1
CASSLEAAINTGELFF
>TRBJ2-1|TRBV6-1
CASSDGLAGVIASRQFF
>TRBJ1-4|TRBV27
CASSLYQSEEKLFF
>TRBJ2-5|TRBV20-1
CSGGSQGTQYF
>TRBJ1-2|TRBV28
CASSLSGGSYGYTF
>TRBJ1-5|TRBV28
CASSLSGAIIKQPQHF
>TRBJ2-1|TRBV11-2
CASSLDQPSVLNEQFF
>TRBJ1-3|TRBV7-9
CASSLDNGGWPGNTIYF
>TRBJ2-1|TRBV6-1
CASETSNEQFF
>TRBJ2-7|TRBV27
CASSLTIEGPYEQYF
>TRBJ2-5|TRBV5-1
CASSLAATSGEETQYF
>TRBJ1-1|TRBV9
CASSVGGMNTEAFF
>TRBJ1-6|TRBV14
CASAWGRGRVDSPLHF
>TRBJ2-5|TRBV27
CASSLRGWETQYF
>TRBJ1-5|TRBV10-3
CAISGGNQPQHF
>TRBJ1-1|TRBV6-4
CASSGGENTEAFF